These 30 T cell receptor beta chains were sequenced from one sample in a study of T-cell memory formation after mild COVID-19. TCRdb re-called the 5' RACE reads with MiXCR, one entry per CDR3 protein. In the table there are 250,000 to 350,000 distinct CDR3 sequences, about 16% of which are singletons. The sequenced sample consisted of PBMCs or a T cell subset sorted from them (not recorded which). The source is a man younger than 35 who had mild COVID-19 (a few samples of this study predate the infection). Cell type and time point are not known.

The chain joins TRBV19 to TRBJ1-1; 8 bases map to TRBD1. The CDR3 consists of 15 residues. V shed 7 bases and J 1 base; nucleotides not matched to a gene: 8. Germline loops: CDR1 LNHDA, CDR2 SQIVND (reference sequence). As DNA, the CDR3 is TGTGCCAGTAACAATCAGGGGGCCACGAACACTGAAGCTTTCTTT. This translates into CASNNQGATNTEAFF.

The V and J genes are TRBV24-1 and TRBJ2-1; D may match TRBD1 or TRBD2 (5 bases each). This CDR3 is 11 amino acids long. Trimming took off 12 bases at V and 5 bases at J, with 10 bases between the two ends. In germline, CDR1 is KGHDR, CDR2 SFDVKD. This chain's CDR3 is CAAGTNNEQFF. CDR3 DNA: TGTGCCGCCGGGACCAACAATGAGCAGTTCTTC.

V and J are TRBV7-8 and TRBJ2-1; D is undetermined. Trimming pared 2 bases from V and 1 base from J, leaving 6 bases between. Germline CDR1 SGHVS, CDR2 FQNEAQ. The CDR3 totals 14 residues. DNA of the CDR3: TGTGCCAGCAGCTTAAGGGCTTCCTACAATGAGCAGTTCTTC. Amino acid sequence: CASSLRASYNEQFF.

The CDR3 loop is CASSYSTGGYGYTF. CDR3 in DNA: TGTGCCAGCAGTTACTCCACAGGGGGCTATGGCTACACCTTC. V and J are TRBV6-6 and TRBJ1-2; the match to TRBD1 covers 8 bases. Germline trimming cut 0 bases from V and 4 bases from J; bases unmatched to any gene: 1. The CDR3 is 14 residues long. Germline-derived CDR1 and CDR2 are MNHNY and SVGAGI (reference sequence).

This clonotype showed up just a few times. The chain recombines TRBV3-1 with TRBJ2-2; 8 positions match TRBD2. CDR1 LGHDT and CDR2 YNNKEL come from the germline V gene (reference sequence). Germline trimming cut 4 bases from V and 6 bases from J; bases unmatched to any gene: 4. The CDR3 loop spans 14 amino acids. The CDR3 DNA reads TGTGCCAGCAGCCGGAGCGGGGGATCCGGGGAGCTGTTTTTT. The encoded protein is CASSRSGGSGELFF.

In this sample, this clonotype turned up a few times. J is TRBJ1-3 and V is TRBV5-1; no definite D call. With 4 bases removed from V and 4 bases from J, the gap between germline ends came to 21 bases. Germline CDR1 reads SGHRS; CDR2 reads YFSETQ. This CDR3 comprises 17 residues. In nucleotides, the CDR3 is TGCGCCAGCAGCCGGGAGTCGGCCCCGAGAGGAGGAAACACCATATATTTT. It encodes CASSRESAPRGGNTIYF.

This clonotype has at least ten counts. CDR3 nucleotides: TGCAGCGGGATGGACACTGAAGCTTTCTTT. It codes for CSGMDTEAFF. This chain uses TRBV29-1 with TRBJ1-1, with D hard to call. CDR3 length: 10 amino acids. Looked up from germline, CDR1 is SQVTM and CDR2 is ANQGSEA. Between the trimmed V and J ends, which lost 7 bases and 3 bases, there was a span of 6 bases.

Regarding this clonotype: The junction departs from germline at one end; a sequencing error may be responsible. The chain has TRBV15 and TRBJ2-7; D is ambiguous. CDR3 length: 12 amino acids. The germline V gene encodes CDR1 LNHNV and CDR2 YYDKDF (reference sequence). The CDR3 nucleotides read TGTGCCACCAGCAGAGACCTCTACGAGAAGTACTTC. Its protein is CATSRDLYEKYF.

The CDR3 nucleotides are TGCGCCAGCAGCCCACGCGGACGGGGATTGAACACTGAAGCTTTCTTT. It is translated as CASSPRGRGLNTEAFF. The chain has TRBV5-1 and TRBJ1-1; D remains ambiguous. This CDR3 has 16 residues. Germline loops: CDR1 SGHRS, CDR2 YFSETQ. V was clipped by 4 bases and J by 0 bases, with 16 bases between them. The full variable domain, in which reference TRBV5-1 and TRBJ1-1 provide the parts outside the CDR3, is KAGVTQTPRYLIKTRGQQVTLSCSPISGHRSVSWYQQTPGQGLQFLFEYFSETQRNKGNFPGRFSGRQFSNSRSEMNVSTLELGDSALYLCASSPRGRGLNTEAFFGQGTRLTVV.

The chain combines TRBV24-1 with TRBJ1-5, with 8 positions matching TRBD1. This CDR3 has 16 residues. Germline-derived CDR1 and CDR2 are KGHDR and SFDVKD. J lost 3 bases, V lost 4 bases, and 7 bases had no gene match. The CDR3 DNA reads as TGTGCCACCAGTGACGGCCGACAGGGGAACAATCAGCCCCAGCATTTT. Translating gives CATSDGRQGNNQPQHF.

In its sample, this clonotype was seen a few times. The V gene is TRBV11-2, the J gene TRBJ2-5; 10 bases match TRBD2. This CDR3 region has 15 residues. The germline V gene encodes CDR1 SGHAT and CDR2 FQNNGV. With V trimmed by 1 base and J by 5 bases, 4 bases remained unmatched. The CDR3 is CASSLASGGLETQYF. CDR3 bases: TGTGCCAGCAGCTTAGCTAGCGGGGGTTTGGAGACCCAGTACTTC.

The gene calls are TRBV4-1 and TRBJ1-3, with D hard to call. This CDR3 has 15 amino acids. The V gene lost 0 bases and the J gene lost 1 base, with 7 bases spanning the gap. Germline assignment: CDR1 MGHRA and CDR2 YSYEKL. The CDR3 nucleotides are TGCGCCAGCAGCCAAGATGTAGCTTCTGGAAACACCATATATTTT. Translated, it gives CASSQDVASGNTIYF.

The table lists this clonotype with a few counts. This chain uses TRBV15 with TRBJ2-2; D is unresolved. Germline assignment: CDR1 LNHNV and CDR2 YYDKDF (reference sequence). The CDR3 has 11 amino acids. Between the trimmed V and J ends, which lost 3 bases and 7 bases, there was a span of 3 bases. CDR3 nucleotides: TGTGCCACCAGCAGCCGCGGGGAGCTGTTTTTT. This translates into CATSSRGELFF.

The chain is built from TRBV19 and TRBJ2-7; D is ambiguous. Deletions cut 4 bases from V and 2 bases from J, with 12 bases between. The CDR3 is 14 residues long. Looked up from germline, CDR1 is LNHDA and CDR2 is SQIVND (reference sequence). In DNA, the CDR3 is TGTGCCAGTAGTACGGGCCAGGCCGCCTACGAGCAGTACTTC. It translates to CASSTGQAAYEQYF.

The sample holds a few counts of this clonotype. V and J are TRBV12-3 or TRBV12-4 and TRBJ2-2; D might be TRBD2 (5 bases). Trimming shortened V by 2 bases and J by 2 bases, and 9 bases separated the two germline ends. The CDR3 is 15 residues long. The CDR3 spells CASSLFEGNTGELFF. The CDR3 bases are TGTGCCAGCAGTTTATTCGAGGGTAACACCGGGGAGCTGTTTTTT.

This clonotype has at least ten counts. This chain uses TRBV7-2 with TRBJ2-5; D not resolved. The germline V gene encodes CDR1 SGHTA and CDR2 FQGNSA. Trimming removed 5 bases from V and 4 bases from J, with 8 bases in between. The CDR3 length is 12 residues. The CDR3 reads CASSPSVETQYF. In DNA form, the CDR3 reads TGTGCCAGCAGCCCCTCCGTAGAGACCCAGTACTTC.

This clonotype has just one count. The gene calls are TRBV6-5 and TRBJ1-2; D gene unclear. The V gene's germline CDR1 is MNHEY and CDR2 SVGAGI. The V gene lost 8 bases and the J gene lost 1 base, with 11 bases spanning the gap. The CDR3 runs to 13 residues. This chain's CDR3 is CASSNTVNYGYTF. CDR3 in DNA: TGTGCCAGCTCCAATACTGTTAACTATGGCTACACCTTC.

The rearrangement links TRBV5-5 to TRBJ2-1, with D hard to call. Germline lookup yields CDR1 SGHKS and CDR2 YYEKEE (reference sequence). The V end was cut by 0 bases, the J end by 7 bases, with 11 bases between. The CDR3 is made up of 14 amino acids. DNA of the CDR3: TGTGCCAGCAGCTTGGGGGCACCCGGGAATGAGCAGTTCTTC. This codes for CASSLGAPGNEQFF.

There are a few counts of this clonotype. The rearrangement uses TRBV20-1 and TRBJ2-5, with TRBD2 as a possible D gene (5 bases). The CDR3 spans 15 residues. V lost 3 bases to trimming and J lost 4 bases, with 18 bases between them. CDR1 is DFQATT, CDR2 SNEGSKA, per germline (reference sequence). CDR3 loop: CSASGNWERGETQYF. Written as DNA, the CDR3 is TGCAGTGCTAGTGGCAACTGGGAACGGGGAGAGACCCAGTACTTC.

This clonotype turned up a few times. The CDR3 loop is CASSFGRALEQYF. The DNA of the CDR3 is TGTGCCAGCAGCTTCGGGAGAGCACTTGAGCAGTACTTC. The chain uses TRBV11-1 and TRBJ2-7; possibly TRBD2 for D (6 bases). The length of the CDR3 is 13 residues. CDR1 is SGHAT and CDR2 is FQDESV in the germline V gene (reference sequence). V gave up 3 bases and J gave up 7 bases, with 13 bases separating them.

At least ten counts were recorded for this clonotype. V gene TRBV5-1 combines with J gene TRBJ1-1, with a tentative D call TRBD1 (5 bases). The V gene's germline CDR1 is SGHRS and CDR2 YFSETQ. The CDR3 spans 16 residues. The ends were cut back, 2 bases at V and 2 bases at J, with 16 bases in the middle. DNA for the CDR3: TGCGCCAGCAGCTTAGATGGGATTGGGGCCAACACTGAAGCTTTCTTT. Translation: CASSLDGIGANTEAFF.

This clonotype was seen many times. V gene TRBV7-6 combines with J gene TRBJ1-1, with D hard to call. There are 12 residues in the CDR3. From germline, CDR1 is SGHVS and CDR2 FNYEAQ. Trimming removed 3 bases at V and 4 bases at J, with 6 bases between. The CDR3 DNA is TGTGCCAGCAGCTTGTGGGGCACTGAAGCTTTCTTT. It is translated as CASSLWGTEAFF.

This sequence joins TRBV19 and TRBJ1-2; maybe TRBD1 (5 bases). V was trimmed by 5 bases and J by 5 bases, leaving 18 bases between them. The CDR3 has 15 residues. Germline CDR1 is LNHDA and CDR2 is SQIVND (reference sequence). CDR3 region: CASSPRDRGTYGYTF. CDR3 nucleotides: TGTGCCAGTAGTCCGAGGGACCGGGGAACGTATGGCTACACCTTC.

The sample holds a few counts of this clonotype. The V and J genes are TRBV7-9 and TRBJ1-1; maybe TRBD1 (5 bases). V shed 5 bases and J shed 1 base, with 14 bases lying between them. The CDR3 totals 15 residues. Germline V gene lookup returns CDR1 SEHNR and CDR2 FQNEAQ (reference sequence). The CDR3 spells CASSPGGTENTEAFF. CDR3 coding DNA: TGTGCCAGCAGCCCGGGCGGGACGGAGAACACTGAAGCTTTCTTT.

This chain uses TRBV6-6 with TRBJ1-1; a weak D match, TRBD1 (6 bases). The CDR3 covers 15 residues. CDR1 and CDR2 from the germline V gene are MNHNY and SVGAGI (reference sequence). Trimming shortened V by 2 bases and J by 5 bases, and 15 bases separated the two germline ends. The CDR3 sequence is CASSYGPTGMTEAFF. The CDR3 DNA sequence: TGTGCCAGCAGTTACGGTCCTACAGGGATGACTGAAGCTTTCTTT.

In nucleotides, the CDR3 is TGTGCCAGCAGCAGGGACTACCTAGGGGGGCAGTATTTT. Amino acid sequence: CASSRDYLGGQYF. This chain joins TRBV7-3 and TRBJ2-3, with D possibly being TRBD2 (7 bases). V was trimmed by 5 bases and J by 11 bases, leaving 17 bases between them. Germline CDR1 and CDR2: SGHTA and FQGTGA. This CDR3 region has 13 residues. Drawing the rest from reference TRBV7-3 and TRBJ2-3, the complete variable domain is GAGVSQTPSNKVTEKGKYVELRCDPISGHTALYWYRQSLGQGPEFLIYFQGTGAADDSGLPNDRFFAVRPEGSVSTLKIQRTERGDSAVYLCASSRDYLGGQYFGPGTRLTVL.

The sample holds many counts of this clonotype. The V gene is TRBV7-2, the J gene TRBJ1-1; a weak D match, TRBD1 (6 bases). V was cut by 1 base and J by 7 bases, with 10 bases left in between. The germline gives CDR1 SGHTA, CDR2 FQGNSA. This CDR3 is built from 13 residues. The CDR3 is CASSLGTGYEAFF. CDR3 bases: TGTGCCAGCAGCTTAGGTACAGGGTATGAAGCTTTCTTT.

This clonotype was observed a few times. V usage is TRBV27 and J usage is TRBJ2-3, with a tentative D call TRBD1 (6 bases). Looked up from germline, CDR1 is MNHEY and CDR2 is SMNVEV (reference sequence). The V and J ends lost 3 bases and 3 bases respectively, with 13 bases between them. The CDR3 has 15 amino acids. The CDR3, as DNA: TGTGCCAGCAGTTTCTCAGGGGCAGGAACAGATACGCAGTATTTT. Amino acid sequence: CASSFSGAGTDTQYF.

The chain links TRBV12-3 or TRBV12-4 to TRBJ1-2; the D gene is possibly TRBD1 (5 bases). The CDR3 is 13 amino acids. Trimming shortened V by 4 bases and J by 7 bases, and 13 bases separated the two germline ends. DNA for the CDR3: TGTGCCAGCAGTTCCCCGTACGGGGGTGGCTACACCTTC. Translation gives CASSSPYGGGYTF.

This clonotype appeared many times. V gene TRBV7-2 combines with J gene TRBJ2-3; TRBD1 aligns across 7 bases. After removal of 4 bases from V and 4 bases from J, the junction contained 2 bases not matched to a gene. This CDR3 spans 13 amino acids. Germline loops: CDR1 SGHTA, CDR2 FQGNSA. CDR3 in amino acids: CASSSTGADTQYF. The CDR3 nucleotides read TGTGCCAGCAGCTCTACAGGGGCAGATACGCAGTATTTT.